This passage covers 9 T cell receptor beta chains from one sample sequenced in a study of identical twins. TCRdb re-derived calls from the 5' RACE reads in MiXCR, one entry per CDR3 protein. The repertoire has a few hundred thousand distinct CDR3 sequences, around 15% of them found once; the top ten carry approximately 0.9%. The sample also formed part of further work on yellow fever vaccine responses in identical twins.

Sequencing was performed on CD4+ T cells sorted from blood. Receptors were obtained from a woman aged 18 to 35 in good health.

V is TRBV30 and J is TRBJ2-7, with 11 bases identical to TRBD2. This CDR3 contains 15 residues. Germline CDR1 and CDR2: GTSNPN and SVGIG (reference sequence). J lost 2 bases, V lost 3 bases, and 6 bases had no gene match. The CDR3 protein is CAWSTGTSGTYEQYF. Here the CDR3 DNA reads TGTGCCTGGAGCACCGGGACTAGCGGTACCTACGAGCAGTACTTC.

This clonotype was observed once. A much larger clone differs by one base, so this may be a read error. The chain carries TRBV12-3 or TRBV12-4 and TRBJ1-5; 11 nucleotides align to TRBD1. The CDR3 has 14 amino acids. With 6 bases clipped from V and 5 bases from J, the junction kept 3 bases outside the gene matches. The CDR3 region is CASSRGQGDQPQHF. The CDR3 DNA is TGTGCCAGCAGCCGGGGACAGGGGGATCAGCCCCAGCATTTT.

This clonotype was observed a few times. This chain links TRBV29-1 with TRBJ2-1; the D is unclear. CDR3 length equals 13 residues. Trimming shortened V by 1 base and J by 7 bases, and 11 bases separated the two germline ends. Germline V gene sequence: CDR1 SQVTM, CDR2 ANQGSEA. CDR3 DNA: TGCAGCGTTGAAGTGACGGTGGGAAATGAGCAGTTCTTC. Translated, it gives CSVEVTVGNEQFF.

In this sample, this clonotype turned up many times. V is TRBV12-3 or TRBV12-4 and J is TRBJ1-5, with D uncertain. Deletions cut 2 bases from V and 2 bases from J, with 7 bases between. The CDR3 is made up of 14 amino acids. CDR3 amino acids: CASSLWQGNQPQHF. The CDR3 DNA follows: TGTGCCAGCAGTTTATGGCAGGGCAATCAGCCCCAGCATTTT.

This clonotype has only a few counts. The CDR3 bases are TGCAGTGCTGAGGGCACGGAAGCCGGGGAGCTGTTTTTT. Translated, it gives CSAEGTEAGELFF. The J gene is TRBJ2-2, the V gene TRBV20-1, with D possibly TRBD2 on 5 matching bases. This CDR3 has 13 amino acids. CDR1 and CDR2 from the germline V gene are DFQATT and SNEGSKA (reference sequence). V lost 5 bases and J 6 bases, leaving 13 bases between the germline ends.

The chain joins TRBV7-9 to TRBJ2-1; D remains ambiguous. This CDR3 comprises 17 residues. Germline assignment: CDR1 SEHNR and CDR2 FQNEAQ (reference sequence). Trimming shortened V by 3 bases and J by 0 bases, and 15 bases separated the two germline ends. CDR3 coding DNA: TGTGCCAGCAGCTTGGGCTCGACCACCTACTCCTACAATGAGCAGTTCTTC. As protein: CASSLGSTTYSYNEQFF. The full variable domain, its missing parts supplied by reference TRBV7-9 and TRBJ2-1, is DTGVSQNPRHKITKRGQNVTFRCDPISEHNRLYWYRQTLGQGPEFLTYFQNEAQLEKSRLLSDRFSAERPKGSFSTLEIQRTEQGDSAMYLCASSLGSTTYSYNEQFFGPGTRLTVL.

The chain carries TRBV18 and TRBJ1-6; D ambiguous. Trimming pared 3 bases from V and 10 bases from J, leaving 13 bases between. CDR1 and CDR2 (germline): KGHSH, LQKENI. This CDR3 is built from 14 residues. In DNA, the CDR3 is TGTGCCAGCTCACCGGGCAGGTCGGAATCACCCCTCCACTTT. It encodes CASSPGRSESPLHF.

This clonotype was recorded at least ten times. This sequence joins TRBV10-3 and TRBJ2-7, with 7 bases matching TRBD2. The length of the CDR3 is 14 residues. Germline assignment: CDR1 ENHRY and CDR2 SYGVKD. Trimming cost V 10 bases and J 3 bases; bases outside gene matches: 12. The DNA of the CDR3 is TGTGCCACCAGATATGCGGGGGAAGGCTACGAGCAGTACTTC. It is translated as CATRYAGEGYEQYF.

The chain links TRBV9 to TRBJ2-3; no clear D. CDR3 length: 18 residues. V lost 3 bases, J lost 1 base, and 21 bases lay in between. Germline CDR1 is SGDLS and CDR2 is YYNGEE. The CDR3, as DNA: TGTGCCAGCAGCGCCAAAGCCCCGGCTGCATGGGGCACAGATACGCAGTATTTT. It is translated as CASSAKAPAAWGTDTQYF.